Below, 13 T cell receptor beta chains from the same sample are listed, as sequenced in a study of T cell responses to AZD1222 COVID-19 vaccine. The method was immunoSEQ multiplex PCR; TCRdb's version includes in-frame clones alone and lacks a portion of them. The profile covers fewer than 200,000 clones, with more than 70% appearing a single time and more than 25% taken by the ten largest. The starting material was peripheral blood, obtained 28 days after the second AZD1222 dose. The origin of the receptors is an adult who received the AZD1222 COVID-19 vaccine.

The rearrangement links TRBV5-1 to TRBJ1-1; D gene ambiguous. The ends were cut back, 7 bases at V and 6 bases at J, with 10 bases in the middle. Germline values: CDR1 SGHRS, CDR2 YFSETQ. This CDR3 is built from 11 residues. CDR3 bases: TGCGCCAGCCGAGGTAACGCTGAAGCTTTCTTT. Translated, it gives CASRGNAEAFF. Variable domain in full (rest from reference TRBV5-1 and TRBJ1-1): KAGVTQTPRYLIKTRGQQVTLSCSPISGHRSVSWYQQTPGQGLQFLFEYFSETQRNKGNFPGRFSGRQFSNSRSEMNVSTLELGDSALYLCASRGNAEAFFGQGTRLTVV.

The genes are TRBV7-2 and TRBJ1-1; possible D gene TRBD1, 5 bases. The V gene lost 0 bases and the J gene lost 0 bases, with 14 bases spanning the gap. The CDR3 covers 17 residues. Germline V gene sequence: CDR1 SGHTA, CDR2 FQGNSA. CDR3 sequence reads: CASSLALKGRVNTEAFF. The CDR3 DNA sequence: TGTGCCAGCAGCTTAGCGCTGAAGGGGAGGGTGAACACTGAAGCTTTCTTT.

V is TRBV6-5 and J is TRBJ2-7; 8 bases map to TRBD2. Germline assignment: CDR1 MNHEY and CDR2 SVGAGI. After removal of 4 bases from V and 3 bases from J, the junction contained 5 bases not matched to a gene. The CDR3 length is 14 residues. CDR3 coding DNA: TGTGCCAGCAGTTCGAGCGGGAGAGACTACGAGCAGTACTTC. It translates to CASSSSGRDYEQYF.

V gene TRBV19 combines with J gene TRBJ2-7, with 8 bases fitting TRBD1. Germline-derived CDR1 and CDR2 are LNHDA and SQIVND (reference sequence). The CDR3 extends over 11 amino acids. V gave up 8 bases and J gave up 6 bases; unmatched junction bases: 3. The CDR3 sequence: CASRQGREQYF. The CDR3 DNA is TGTGCCAGTCGACAGGGGCGCGAGCAGTACTTC.

The chain joins TRBV4-3 to TRBJ2-7; weak D call: TRBD2 (6 bases). V dropped 0 bases and J dropped 6 bases, with 9 bases sitting between them. Germline V gene data show CDR1 as LGHNA and CDR2 as YSLEER. The CDR3 contains 13 residues. The CDR3 loop reads CASSQDLGGEQYF. The CDR3 DNA sequence: TGCGCCAGCAGCCAAGATTTGGGGGGCGAGCAGTACTTC.

J is TRBJ2-7 and V is TRBV21-1; the D call of TRBD1 is as the table states it, not checked on the DNA. TRBV21-1 is noted as a pseudogene. The CDR3 is 14 amino acids. The CDR3 region is CATPLRGALHEQYF. The CDR3 DNA reads as TGTGCCACCCCACTCAGGGGTGCTCTACACGAGCAGTACTTC.

This clone was observed once. This chain connects TRBV4-1 to TRBJ2-4; 11 bases fit TRBD2. J was trimmed by 2 bases and V by 0 bases; bases with no gene match: 12. The germline V gene has CDR1 MGHRA and CDR2 YSYEKL. The CDR3 consists of 20 residues. CDR3 residues: CASSQDLLAGVAFSKNIQYF. The CDR3 DNA is TGCGCCAGCAGCCAAGATCTACTAGCGGGAGTGGCCTTTTCCAAAAACATTCAGTACTTC.

Comments on this clone: The sample carries other DNA sequences with the same CDR3. The gene calls are TRBV28 and TRBJ2-7; perhaps D is TRBD1 or TRBD2 (5 bases each). CDR1 is MDHEN, CDR2 SYDVKM, per germline. V dropped 3 bases and J dropped 2 bases, with 11 bases sitting between them. The CDR3 loop spans 14 amino acids. This chain's CDR3 is CASSFVGDPYEQYF. Written as DNA, the CDR3 is TGTGCCAGCAGTTTCGTGGGGGACCCCTACGAGCAGTACTTC.

This chain links TRBV7-8 with TRBJ2-7; no clear D gene. The CDR3 sequence is 14 residues long. The V and J ends lost 4 bases and 0 bases respectively, with 10 bases between them. CDR1 and CDR2 (germline): SGHVS, FQNEAQ. The chain's CDR3 is CASSYRLASYEQYF. The CDR3 DNA is TGTGCCAGCAGCTACCGTCTTGCCTCCTACGAGCAGTACTTC.

V usage is TRBV9 and J usage is TRBJ2-2, with a tentative D call TRBD2 (6 bases). Germline CDR1 is SGDLS and CDR2 is YYNGEE. V lost 0 bases to trimming and J lost 4 bases, with 10 bases between them. This CDR3 comprises 15 residues. CDR3 region: CASSVAQTSTGELFF. The CDR3 DNA sequence: TGTGCCAGCAGCGTAGCCCAGACTAGCACCGGGGAGCTGTTTTTT.

The chain uses TRBV3-1 (or the pseudogene TRBV3-2) and TRBJ2-7, with 10 bases fitting TRBD2. Germline trimming cut 8 bases from V and 9 bases from J; bases unmatched to any gene: 4. Germline V gives CDR1 LGHDT, CDR2 YNNKEL (reference sequence). CDR3 length: 11 residues. CDR3 in amino acids: CASPSGRVQYF. CDR3 DNA sequence: TGTGCCAGCCCTAGCGGGAGAGTGCAGTACTTC.

This chain links TRBV4-3 with TRBJ2-3; a weak D match, TRBD1 (5 bases). Germline V CDR1 and CDR2: LGHNA, YSLEER. This CDR3 is built from 14 residues. Between the trimmed V and J ends, which lost 0 bases and 1 base, there was a span of 5 bases. The DNA for the CDR3 is TGCGCCAGCAGCCAAGAAGGGGGCACAGATACGCAGTATTTT. Its translation is CASSQEGGTDTQYF.

The rearrangement joins TRBV27 to TRBJ2-7; TRBD2 might be the D (6 bases). This CDR3 is built from 15 residues. The germline gives CDR1 MNHEY, CDR2 SMNVEV (reference sequence). With 3 bases removed from V and 0 bases from J, the gap between germline ends came to 12 bases. CDR3 amino acids: CASSFRDSTSYEQYF. In DNA, the CDR3 is TGTGCCAGCAGTTTCCGGGACTCCACCTCCTACGAGCAGTACTTC.